The 7 T cell receptor beta chains below come from one sample, sequenced in a study of blood T cell repertoires in COVID-19. Sequenced by immunoSEQ multiplex PCR; TCRdb stores in-frame clones only, minus some. The repertoire includes roughly 250,000 clones, around 82% of them detected once, and roughly 4.9% sits in the top ten. The sequencing sample was made of peripheral blood. The receptor source for this set is a woman aged 80 or over with active or convalescent COVID-19.

This clone came up once. Other DNA sequences in this specimen translate into the identical CDR3. The rearrangement links TRBV5-6 to TRBJ1-3; the match to TRBD1 covers 8 bases. The junction had 6 bases not matched to a gene; V was cut back by 2 bases and J by 5 bases. The germline V gene encodes CDR1 SGHDT and CDR2 YYEEEE. This CDR3 contains 15 residues. The DNA for the CDR3 is TGTGCCAGCAGCTTAAGAGGGACAGGCAGAAACACCATATATTTT. Amino acid sequence: CASSLRGTGRNTIYF.

V usage is TRBV18 and J usage is TRBJ1-2; TRBD1 might be the D (6 bases). V was clipped by 3 bases and J by 0 bases, with 11 bases between them. The CDR3 contains 15 residues. Germline loops: CDR1 KGHSH, CDR2 LQKENI. CDR3 coding DNA: TGTGCCAGCTCACCGGACAGAGAAGCTAACTATGGCTACACCTTC. It translates to CASSPDREANYGYTF.

The chain couples TRBV2 to TRBJ2-1, with D tentatively TRBD2 (5 bases). CDR1 and CDR2 from the germline V gene are SNHLY and FYNNEI. Trimming pared 7 bases from V and 4 bases from J, leaving 11 bases between. CDR3 length: 13 residues. DNA of the CDR3: TGTGCCAGCAAGGAGGCAGGTTACAATGAGCAGTTCTTC. It translates to CASKEAGYNEQFF.

The rearrangement links TRBV5-1 to TRBJ1-4, with 9 bases fitting TRBD1. V lost 4 bases to trimming and J lost 6 bases; unmatched junction nucleotides: 7. This CDR3 is built from 15 residues. Germline CDR1 is SGHRS and CDR2 is YFSETQ. CDR3 DNA sequence: TGCGCCAGCAGCCGATGGGACAGGGTCGATGAAAAACTGTTTTTT. Translating it yields CASSRWDRVDEKLFF.

The chain carries TRBV6-1 and TRBJ1-5; TRBD1 aligns across 7 bases. The V gene's germline CDR1 is MNHNS and CDR2 SASEGT. The trim removed 0 bases at V and 7 bases at J, leaving 3 bases unmatched. This CDR3 contains 14 residues. The CDR3 DNA reads TGTGCCAGCAGTGAAGCAGGGGGCCGACAGCCCCAGCATTTT. Encoded protein: CASSEAGGRQPQHF.

This clone was detected only a few times. V and J are TRBV2 and TRBJ1-3; possibly TRBD1 for D (6 bases). Germline V gene lookup returns CDR1 SNHLY and CDR2 FYNNEI. Trimming took 9 bases from V and 5 from J, leaving 14 bases between them. The CDR3 is 13 residues long. CDR3: CASGGSIRNTIYF. CDR3 DNA: TGTGCCAGTGGGGGCTCAATTAGAAACACCATATATTTT. The full variable domain, with the rest looked up from reference TRBV2 and TRBJ1-3, is EPEVTQTPSHQVTQMGQEVILRCVPISNHLYFYWYRQILGQKVEFLVSFYNNEISEKSEIFDDQFSVERPDGSNFTLKIRSTKLEDSAMYFCASGGSIRNTIYFGEGSWLTVV.

The rearrangement joins TRBV19 to TRBJ1-6, with 7 bases fitting TRBD1. The CDR3 is made up of 13 amino acids. Germline CDR1 is LNHDA and CDR2 is SQIVND (reference sequence). Losses at the gene ends were 9 bases for V and 10 bases for J; bases not matched to a gene: 9. CDR3 nucleotide sequence: TGTGCCAGCCAGACAGGGAACGGCTCACCCCTCCACTTT. This translates into CASQTGNGSPLHF.